These 24 T cell receptor beta chains were all obtained from the same sample, sequenced in a study of blood T cell repertoires in COVID-19. Generated by immunoSEQ multiplex PCR, the TCRdb table keeps only in-frame clones and is missing some. This table has 55,000 to 80,000 clones, more than 70% appearing once. Sequencing was performed on peripheral blood. The receptors here all came from a man in his forties or fifties with active COVID-19.

The chain links TRBV19 to TRBJ2-5, with 8 bases matching TRBD2. The ends lost 5 bases at V and 2 bases at J; junction bases unmatched: 19. CDR3 length: 19 residues. Germline V gene sequence: CDR1 LNHDA, CDR2 SQIVND (reference sequence). The CDR3 coding sequence is TGTGCCAGTAGTCGGTCGGGCGCGGGGGGTAGTTCGGGGCAAGAGACCCAGTACTTC. This sequence encodes CASSRSGAGGSSGQETQYF.

The J gene is TRBJ2-3, the V gene TRBV27, with D unclear. CDR1 and CDR2 from the germline V gene are MNHEY and SMNVEV (reference sequence). V shed 0 bases and J shed 2 bases, with 9 bases lying between them. The CDR3 sequence is 15 residues long. Written as DNA, the CDR3 is TGTGCCAGCAGTTTATCGTCGGTACCCACAGATACGCAGTATTTT. Its translation is CASSLSSVPTDTQYF.

The chain recombines TRBV29-1 with TRBJ2-7; a possible D gene is TRBD1 (6 bases). This CDR3 has 13 amino acids. Germline CDR1 is SQVTM and CDR2 is ANQGSEA. Trimming removed 7 bases at V and 2 bases at J, with 15 bases between. CDR3 residues: CSAAGQNPYEQYF. The CDR3 DNA reads as TGCAGCGCCGCCGGACAGAACCCCTACGAGCAGTACTTC.

The V and J genes are TRBV25-1 and TRBJ2-2; tentatively, D is TRBD1 (8 bases). CDR1 and CDR2 from the germline V gene are MGHDK and SYGVNS. Trimming removed 6 bases at V and 9 bases at J, with 17 bases between. The CDR3 runs 14 residues. For the CDR3, the DNA is TGTGCCAGCAGCCAAGACAGGGGAGGGCGGGAGCTGTTTTTT. Its translation is CASSQDRGGRELFF.

This chain joins TRBV29-1 and TRBJ2-1; 9 nucleotides match TRBD1. The germline gives CDR1 SQVTM, CDR2 ANQGSEA. The ends lost 3 bases at V and 10 bases at J; junction bases unmatched: 7. This CDR3 spans 13 amino acids. The CDR3 nucleotides read TGCAGCGTTGAGGACAGGGGCCTTCGGGAGCAGTTCTTC. Protein product: CSVEDRGLREQFF.

Regarding this clone: Sequence at one end of the junction differs from germline and may be a read error. Other nucleotide sequences from this sample produce the same CDR3. J is TRBJ2-1 and V is TRBV6-2 or TRBV6-3; 7 nucleotides match TRBD1. The CDR3 has 19 amino acids. Germline values: CDR1 MNHEY, CDR2 SVGEGT. CDR3 sequence reads: CASSFERQGTGSSYNEQFF. DNA for the CDR3: TGTGCCAGCAGTTTCGAGAGACAGGGTACGGGTAGCTCCTACAATGAGCAATTCTTC.

The chain employs TRBV28 and TRBJ2-1; D might be TRBD1 (5 bases). CDR1 is MDHEN, CDR2 SYDVKM, per germline. CDR3 length: 14 residues. Between the trimmed V and J ends, which lost 6 bases and 6 bases, there was a span of 15 bases. This CDR3 reads CASSPRGYLNEQFF. As DNA, the CDR3 is TGTGCCAGCAGCCCTAGGGGCTACCTCAATGAGCAGTTCTTC. The entire variable domain, with the rest obtained from reference TRBV28 and TRBJ2-1, is as follows: DVKVTQSSRYLVKRTGEKVFLECVQDMDHENMFWYRQDPGLGLRLIYFSYDVKMKEKGDIPEGYSVSREKKERFSLILESASTNQTSMYLCASSPRGYLNEQFFGPGTRLTVL.

V usage is TRBV25-1 and J usage is TRBJ2-2, with 10 bases lining up with TRBD1. This CDR3 comprises 16 residues. Germline CDR1 reads MGHDK; CDR2 reads SYGVNS. The ends lost 5 bases at V and 5 bases at J; junction bases unmatched: 8. The CDR3 DNA reads TGTGCCAGCAGTTCCGGGACAGGGGAGGAAACCGGGGAGCTGTTTTTT. Amino acid sequence: CASSSGTGEETGELFF.

A word on this clone: Its ends do not fully match the called genes, so a read error is possible. The chain uses TRBV29-1 and TRBJ2-1, with 10 nucleotides matching TRBD2. This CDR3 is 13 amino acids long. Germline CDR1 reads SQVTM; CDR2 reads ANQGSEA. The CDR3 reads CSVQEREGIEQFF. The DNA for the CDR3 is TGCAGCGTTCAAGAGCGGGAGGGAATTGAGCAGTTCTTC.

V is TRBV29-1 and J is TRBJ2-6; TRBD2 is a possible D gene (5 bases). CDR1 and CDR2 (germline): SQVTM, ANQGSEA. The CDR3 has 16 amino acids. V shed 2 bases and J shed 3 bases, with 14 bases lying between them. CDR3 region: CSVELAPGNGANVLTF. The DNA of the CDR3 is TGCAGCGTTGAACTGGCCCCCGGGAATGGGGCCAACGTCCTGACTTTC.

The chain's CDR3 is CASSFRHRVSPLHF. The CDR3 DNA is TGTGCCAGCAGTTTCAGGCACAGGGTTTCACCCCTCCACTTT. The chain has TRBV28 and TRBJ1-6; a weak D match, TRBD1 (6 bases). The CDR3 covers 14 residues. Deletions cut 3 bases from V and 9 bases from J, with 12 bases between. CDR1 and CDR2 (germline): MDHEN, SYDVKM.

The CDR3 sequence: CASSTWNEQFF. The CDR3, as DNA: TGTGCCAGCAGTACTTGGAATGAGCAGTTCTTC. V gene TRBV2 combines with J gene TRBJ2-1; D remains ambiguous. Germline-derived CDR1 and CDR2 are SNHLY and FYNNEI. The CDR3 runs to 11 residues. With 5 bases removed from V and 7 bases from J, the gap between germline ends came to 6 bases.

The J gene is TRBJ1-2, the V gene TRBV12-3 or TRBV12-4; D unresolved. The CDR3 length is 13 residues. The germline V and J ends were trimmed by 8 bases and 4 bases, with 14 bases remaining between them. The CDR3, as DNA: TGTGCCAGCCGTCGGTGGGCGGGCTATGGCTACACCTTC. Its protein product is CASRRWAGYGYTF.

This chain joins TRBV6-6 and TRBJ2-3, with 7 nucleotides matching TRBD1. Trimming at V came to 6 bases and at J to 5 bases, leaving 11 bases not matched to a gene. Looked up from germline, CDR1 is MNHNY and CDR2 is SVGAGI (reference sequence). This CDR3 is built from 15 residues. The CDR3 DNA is TGTGCCAGCAGGCGTCAGACAGGGTTGGGAGATACGCAGTATTTT. Encoded protein: CASRRQTGLGDTQYF.

The chain employs TRBV11-3 and TRBJ2-7, with D perhaps TRBD2 (7 bases). This CDR3 comprises 13 residues. Germline V CDR1 and CDR2: SGHNT, YENEEA. V lost 6 bases and J 2 bases, leaving 11 bases between the germline ends. In nucleotides, the CDR3 is TGTGCCAGCAGGGTGGGGGGGCCCTACGAGCAGTACTTC. Translating it yields CASRVGGPYEQYF.

This chain connects TRBV4-1 to TRBJ1-2; D remains unclear. Germline V CDR1 and CDR2: MGHRA, YSYEKL. The CDR3 is made up of 15 amino acids. Deletions cut 1 base from V and 8 bases from J, with 17 bases between. CDR3 loop: CASSQGPTGTGGYTF. The CDR3, as DNA: TGCGCCAGCAGCCAAGGCCCCACGGGAACGGGAGGCTACACCTTC.

This clone counts as medium-sized. The chain has TRBV6-4 and TRBJ1-2; 8 bases are a match to TRBD1. Trimming took 5 bases from V and 2 from J; bases not matched to a gene: 1. Germline values: CDR1 MRHNA, CDR2 SNTAGT. The CDR3 runs 13 residues. Written as DNA, the CDR3 is TGTGCCAGCAGTCGGGACAGGAACTATGGCTACACCTTC. It codes for CASSRDRNYGYTF.

V gene TRBV5-4 combines with J gene TRBJ2-7, with a tentative D call TRBD1 (6 bases). CDR1 SGHNT and CDR2 YYREEE come from the germline V gene (reference sequence). The length of the CDR3 is 14 residues. Between the trimmed V and J ends, which lost 4 bases and 6 bases, there was a span of 17 bases. The CDR3 here is CASSLGTSRGEQYF. CDR3 nucleotides: TGTGCCAGCAGCCTTGGGACAAGCAGGGGCGAGCAGTACTTC.

As concerns this clone: This specimen includes other DNA sequences encoding the same CDR3. This rearrangement joins TRBV3-1 (or the pseudogene TRBV3-2) to TRBJ2-7, with D hard to call. Germline assignment: CDR1 LGHDT and CDR2 YNNKEL (reference sequence). The CDR3 covers 13 residues. The ends were cut back, 4 bases at V and 4 bases at J, with 11 bases in the middle. The CDR3 sequence: CASSPSERYEQYF. Written as DNA, the CDR3 is TGTGCCAGCAGCCCGAGTGAGAGATACGAGCAGTACTTC.

V is TRBV5-1 and J is TRBJ2-7; D is possibly TRBD2 (5 bases). V was clipped by 4 bases and J by 10 bases, with 21 bases between them. This CDR3 has 14 amino acids. The germline CDR1 and CDR2 sequences are SGHRS and YFSETQ. In DNA form, the CDR3 reads TGCGCCAGCAGCCCGGACTTATCTACGAGAGGCCAGTACTTC. This encodes CASSPDLSTRGQYF.

Written as DNA, the CDR3 is TGCAGCGTGCACCCCGTTACCGAGGATGGCTACACCTTC. This encodes CSVHPVTEDGYTF. This chain connects TRBV29-1 to TRBJ1-2, with no clear D. The length of the CDR3 is 13 residues. Germline CDR1 SQVTM, CDR2 ANQGSEA. The V gene lost 6 bases and the J gene lost 6 bases, with 17 bases spanning the gap.

This clone was seen once. CDR3 region: CTTAPGVGGNTIYF. In DNA form, the CDR3 reads TGTACCACCGCCCCCGGGGTTGGTGGAAACACCATATATTTT. The chain uses TRBV19 and TRBJ1-3; no reliable D call. This CDR3 has 14 amino acids. Germline loops: CDR1 LNHDA, CDR2 SQIVND (reference sequence).

The J gene is TRBJ2-7, the V gene TRBV27; 9 bases match TRBD1. V was clipped by 6 bases and J by 3 bases; unmatched bases: 3. Per the germline V gene, CDR1 is MNHEY and CDR2 is SMNVEV (reference sequence). CDR3 length equals 13 residues. The CDR3 loop reads CASRRTGVYEQYF. The CDR3 DNA reads as TGTGCCAGCAGGCGGACAGGGGTCTACGAGCAGTACTTC.

The chain has TRBV18 and TRBJ2-7, with TRBD1 matching over 10 bases. Per germline, CDR1 KGHSH and CDR2 LQKENI. CDR3 length: 14 residues. Trimming cost V 6 bases and J 4 bases; bases outside gene matches: 6. As DNA, the CDR3 is TGTGCCAGCTCGACCGGGACAGGGGAGTACGAGCAGTACTTC. This gives the protein CASSTGTGEYEQYF.